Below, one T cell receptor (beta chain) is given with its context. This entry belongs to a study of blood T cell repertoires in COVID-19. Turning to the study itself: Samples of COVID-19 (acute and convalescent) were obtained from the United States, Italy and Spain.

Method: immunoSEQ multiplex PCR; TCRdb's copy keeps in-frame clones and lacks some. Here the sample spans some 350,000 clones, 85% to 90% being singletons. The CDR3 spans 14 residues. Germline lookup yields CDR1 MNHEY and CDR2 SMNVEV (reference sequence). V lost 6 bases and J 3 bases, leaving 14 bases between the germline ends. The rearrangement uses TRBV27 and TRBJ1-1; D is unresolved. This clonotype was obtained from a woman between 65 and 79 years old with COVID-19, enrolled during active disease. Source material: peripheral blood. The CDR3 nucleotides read TGTGCCAGCAGGACCCGCAGGATGGACACTGAAGCTTTCTTT. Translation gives CASRTRRMDTEAFF.